This T cell receptor beta chain originates from a study of shared clonotypes between healthy human individuals. Background on the study: CD4 naive and memory got three plates each, CD8 naive two, CD8 memory one.

Healthy adults negative for HIV, lacking recent acute infections or vaccinations, served as donors. CCR7-negative CD45RA+ TemRA cells were pooled with CD45RO+ cells for CD8 memory. This clone was seen more than once but under ten times. Assay execution proceeded at the deep level. Only in-frame clones appear in the TCRdb table, and some are missing; sequencing was by immunoSEQ multiplex PCR. The table includes 600,000 to 750,000 clones, 90% detected once. Germline V lookup: CDR1 LNHDA, CDR2 SQIVND (reference sequence). This CDR3 has 14 amino acids. V lost 1 base and J lost 6, with 13 bases in between. This receptor was identified in a man aged 18-30 years in good health. Some clones in this sample may be carry-over from other donors' samples. The sequenced material came from memory CD8+ T cells from PBMCs. Sample subset: CD45RO+ cells pooled with CCR7-negative TemRA cells. The chain has TRBV19 and TRBJ2-7; D not certain. CDR3 sequence (DNA): TGTGCCAGTAGTATAGGTGGGCTAGTGGGCGAGCAGTACTTC. Protein: CASSIGGLVGEQYF.